Below are 25 T cell receptor beta chains sequenced from a single sample in a study of PD-L1 blockade in urothelial cancer. Described time point: pretreatment peripheral blood. Clones were read by immunoSEQ multiplex PCR, and TCRdb kept only the in-frame ones, dropping some. The sample lists about 81,000 clones, roughly 90% occurring once. The sample was PBMCs, taken around atezolizumab (anti-PD-L1) treatment. Source of these receptors: a woman of 80 years or more with urothelial cancer.

CDR3 protein: CASSTPGLAEEQFF. In nucleotides, the CDR3 is TGTGCCAGCAGTACCCCGGGACTAGCGGAAGAGCAGTTCTTC. This rearrangement joins TRBV28 to TRBJ2-1; 11 bases align to TRBD2. After removal of 5 bases from V and 10 bases from J, the junction contained 7 bases not matched to a gene. Germline values: CDR1 MDHEN, CDR2 SYDVKM. The CDR3 length is 14 residues. Together with reference TRBV28 and TRBJ2-1, the CDR3 gives the full variable domain: DVKVTQSSRYLVKRTGEKVFLECVQDMDHENMFWYRQDPGLGLRLIYFSYDVKMKEKGDIPEGYSVSREKKERFSLILESASTNQTSMYLCASSTPGLAEEQFFGPGTRLTVL.

The genes are TRBV7-9 and TRBJ2-1; possibly TRBD2 for D (6 bases). The CDR3 has 13 residues. The V gene's germline CDR1 is SEHNR and CDR2 FQNEAQ (reference sequence). The V gene lost 1 base and the J gene lost 8 bases, with 9 bases spanning the gap. CDR3 sequence: CASSLGLGDEQFF. CDR3 nucleotide sequence: TGTGCCAGCAGCTTAGGACTAGGCGATGAGCAGTTCTTC.

V gene TRBV6-5 combines with J gene TRBJ1-1; 9 bases match TRBD1. Unmatched junction bases numbered 7, after V lost 7 bases and J lost 4 bases. This CDR3 has 14 residues. Germline CDR1 is MNHEY and CDR2 is SVGAGI. The CDR3 sequence is CASKSGQGSTEAFF. As DNA, the CDR3 is TGTGCCAGCAAATCGGGACAGGGAAGCACTGAAGCTTTCTTT.

The chain couples TRBV6-1 to TRBJ2-1; weak D call: TRBD2 (5 bases). Germline V gives CDR1 MNHNS, CDR2 SASEGT. The V end was cut by 4 bases, the J end by 7 bases, with 20 bases between. The CDR3 is 16 residues long. DNA of the CDR3: TGTGCCAGCAGTGGGGAGCTAGCATCGATTTCGAATGAGCAGTTCTTC. This gives the protein CASSGELASISNEQFF.

The chain joins TRBV30 to TRBJ1-5, with no clear D. CDR1 GTSNPN and CDR2 SVGIG come from the germline V gene (reference sequence). This CDR3 is 16 amino acids long. V lost 0 bases, J lost 3 bases, and 15 bases lay in between. CDR3 sequence (DNA): TGTGCCTGGAGTGTACGGCAGGCGCCTATCAATCAGCCCCAGCATTTT. Protein sequence: CAWSVRQAPINQPQHF.

In the case of this clone: A junction boundary mismatches the germline segment, possibly from a read error. The chain employs TRBV5-6 and TRBJ2-1; possibly TRBD2 for D (6 bases). Germline V lookup: CDR1 SGHDT, CDR2 YYEEEE. The CDR3 is 13 residues long. CDR3 protein: CASSWDSSNEQFF. In DNA, the CDR3 is TGTGCCAGCAGCTGGGACTCCTCCAATGAGCAGTTCTTC.

This clone showed up just once. The gene calls are TRBV11-2 and TRBJ2-1, with TRBD2 matching over 9 bases. Germline V gives CDR1 SGHAT, CDR2 FQNNGV. After removal of 5 bases from V and 4 bases from J, the junction contained 9 bases not matched to a gene. The CDR3 spans 16 residues. CDR3 coding DNA: TGTGCCAGCAGCCCCGCGACTAGCGGAGAGTACAATGAGCAGTTCTTC. This codes for CASSPATSGEYNEQFF.

This chain uses TRBV6-5 with TRBJ2-5, with 7 bases that match TRBD1. The CDR3 totals 15 residues. V shed 6 bases, J shed 4 bases, and the junction held 11 bases outside the gene matches. Germline CDR1 and CDR2: MNHEY and SVGAGI. The chain's CDR3 is CASSPSQGIGETQYF. The CDR3 bases are TGTGCCAGCAGCCCATCACAGGGGATAGGAGAGACCCAGTACTTC.

In nucleotides, the CDR3 is TGTGCAAGTCCCCCCTTTGGAGGACCCGACAATGAGCAGTTCTTC. This sequence encodes CASPPFGGPDNEQFF. The J gene is TRBJ2-1, the V gene TRBV12-2; the D segment call TRBD2 is taken from the table without a DNA check. TRBV12-2 constitutes a pseudogene. The CDR3 is 15 amino acids.

This clone was detected once. This sequence joins TRBV2 and TRBJ2-3, with TRBD2 matching over 9 bases. Trimming at V came to 6 bases and at J to 0 bases, leaving 1 base not matched to a gene. The CDR3 extends over 14 amino acids. Germline values: CDR1 SNHLY, CDR2 FYNNEI. The CDR3 region is CASRLAGSTDTQYF. CDR3 DNA sequence: TGTGCCAGCAGACTAGCGGGTAGCACAGATACGCAGTATTTT.

A remark on this clone: Other DNA sequences within the sample encode an identical CDR3. This chain uses TRBV9 with TRBJ2-1; D gene unclear. This CDR3 region has 13 residues. Trimming pared 0 bases from V and 5 bases from J, leaving 6 bases between. The germline CDR1 and CDR2 sequences are SGDLS and YYNGEE. DNA for the CDR3: TGTGCCAGCAGCGTAGGAACAGACAATGAGCAGTTCTTC. Translated, it gives CASSVGTDNEQFF.

The chain has TRBV29-1 and TRBJ2-1; 8 bases agree with TRBD1. V shed 6 bases and J 7 bases; nucleotides not matched to a gene: 5. Germline CDR1 and CDR2: SQVTM and ANQGSEA. This CDR3 has 12 amino acids. CDR3 residues: CSVAQGGNEQFF. For the CDR3, the DNA is TGCAGCGTCGCACAGGGGGGAAATGAGCAGTTCTTC.

CDR3 bases: TGTGCCAGCAGCAAGGTGGGAGAATACAATGAGCAGTTCTTC. It translates to CASSKVGEYNEQFF. J is TRBJ2-1 and V is TRBV7-2; a possible D gene is TRBD2 (5 bases). V was clipped by 5 bases and J by 4 bases, with 12 bases between them. CDR3 length: 14 residues. From germline, CDR1 is SGHTA and CDR2 FQGNSA.

CDR3: CATSRPSVLHNEQFF. The CDR3 DNA follows: TGTGCCACCAGCAGACCGTCGGTCCTCCACAATGAGCAGTTCTTC. The rearrangement joins TRBV15 to TRBJ2-1; D unclear. Trimming took 2 bases from V and 5 from J, leaving 13 bases between them. Germline V lookup: CDR1 LNHNV, CDR2 YYDKDF (reference sequence). This CDR3 spans 15 amino acids.

V usage is TRBV10-3 and J usage is TRBJ2-7, with 10 bases aligning to TRBD2. The length of the CDR3 is 13 residues. V was pared by 6 bases and J by 3 bases, with 2 bases of the junction left unmatched. Germline CDR1 is ENHRY and CDR2 is SYGVKD. The CDR3 protein is CAIREREGYEQYF. The DNA for the CDR3 is TGTGCCATCAGGGAGCGGGAGGGCTACGAGCAGTACTTC.

This chain connects TRBV27 to TRBJ2-7, with D possibly being TRBD2 (7 bases). CDR3 size: 14 residues. V was trimmed by 2 bases and J by 7 bases, leaving 15 bases between them. Germline-derived CDR1 and CDR2 are MNHEY and SMNVEV (reference sequence). The CDR3 DNA is TGTGCCAGCAGTTTAGGGGGGGGCGCCGAAGAGCAGTACTTC. This codes for CASSLGGGAEEQYF.

The genes are TRBV18 and TRBJ1-2; 10 bases map to TRBD1. From germline, CDR1 is KGHSH and CDR2 LQKENI. V dropped 6 bases and J dropped 14; count of bases not matched to a gene: 9. This CDR3 region has 12 residues. CDR3 DNA: TGTGCCAGCTCGCAAGGGACAGGGGAAGAGACCTTC. As protein: CASSQGTGEETF.

V usage is TRBV10-3 and J usage is TRBJ2-7; D ambiguous. The V gene's germline CDR1 is ENHRY and CDR2 SYGVKD. The CDR3 is 16 amino acids. Trimming left V 0 bases short and J 2 bases short, with 14 bases between. Here the CDR3 reads CAISESRLVGAYEQYF. The CDR3 DNA reads as TGTGCCATCAGTGAGTCGAGGCTAGTCGGTGCCTACGAGCAGTACTTC.

The chain uses TRBV15 and TRBJ2-7; tentatively, D is TRBD1 (5 bases). Germline CDR1 is LNHNV and CDR2 is YYDKDF (reference sequence). The CDR3 is 16 amino acids. V was shortened by 0 bases and J by 0 bases, with 12 bases between the two germline ends. CDR3 coding DNA: TGTGCCACCAGCAGAGATCAGGGTGGCCGCTCCTACGAGCAGTACTTC. It is translated as CATSRDQGGRSYEQYF.

J is TRBJ2-1 and V is TRBV4-1; no firm D call. CDR1 is MGHRA, CDR2 YSYEKL, per germline. The CDR3 is made up of 17 amino acids. With 0 bases removed from V and 9 bases from J, the gap between germline ends came to 21 bases. The CDR3 DNA reads TGCGCCAGCAGCCAAGAAGTGAGGCTAGAAATAGCCGGTGAGCAGTTCTTC. As protein: CASSQEVRLEIAGEQFF.

The chain is built from TRBV30 and TRBJ1-4; 11 positions match TRBD1. There are 15 residues in the CDR3. J was trimmed by 3 bases and V by 4 bases; bases with no gene match: 4. The V gene's germline CDR1 is GTSNPN and CDR2 SVGIG (reference sequence). CDR3 loop: CAWMDRGRANEKLFF. In nucleotides, the CDR3 is TGTGCCTGGATGGACAGGGGGCGCGCTAATGAAAAACTGTTTTTT.

The J gene is TRBJ1-2, the V gene TRBV6-6; no firm D call. Germline assignment: CDR1 MNHNY and CDR2 SVGAGI (reference sequence). Trimming took off 6 bases at V and 4 bases at J, with 9 bases between the two ends. This CDR3 region has 12 residues. The CDR3 sequence is CASSPPGYGYTF. As DNA, the CDR3 is TGTGCCAGCAGCCCCCCCGGCTATGGCTACACCTTC.

This clone has just one count. V is TRBV27 and J is TRBJ2-2; 7 positions agree with TRBD1. Germline V gene data show CDR1 as MNHEY and CDR2 as SMNVEV (reference sequence). The CDR3 extends over 15 amino acids. The V segment lost 2 bases and the J segment 4 bases; nucleotides outside the gene matches: 4. CDR3 DNA sequence: TGTGCCAGCAGTTTAAGGGGGCTGGGCACCGGGGAGCTGTTTTTT. As protein: CASSLRGLGTGELFF.

The chain carries TRBV5-1 and TRBJ1-5, with D possibly TRBD1 on 6 matching bases. The CDR3 has 15 amino acids. V was trimmed by 7 bases and J by 5 bases, leaving 19 bases between them. Germline assignment: CDR1 SGHRS and CDR2 YFSETQ. The CDR3: CASRQQGSGDQPQHF. For the CDR3, the DNA is TGCGCCAGCCGCCAACAGGGAAGTGGAGATCAGCCCCAGCATTTT.

The V call is TRBV7-9, the J call TRBJ2-1; TRBD2 matches 7 bases. This CDR3 region has 16 residues. CDR1 and CDR2 (germline): SEHNR, FQNEAQ (reference sequence). Losses at the gene ends were 4 bases for V and 4 bases for J; bases not matched to a gene: 10. The CDR3 here is CASSSRTSPLYNEQFF. CDR3 nucleotides: TGTGCCAGCAGCTCAAGGACTAGTCCTCTTTACAATGAGCAGTTCTTC.